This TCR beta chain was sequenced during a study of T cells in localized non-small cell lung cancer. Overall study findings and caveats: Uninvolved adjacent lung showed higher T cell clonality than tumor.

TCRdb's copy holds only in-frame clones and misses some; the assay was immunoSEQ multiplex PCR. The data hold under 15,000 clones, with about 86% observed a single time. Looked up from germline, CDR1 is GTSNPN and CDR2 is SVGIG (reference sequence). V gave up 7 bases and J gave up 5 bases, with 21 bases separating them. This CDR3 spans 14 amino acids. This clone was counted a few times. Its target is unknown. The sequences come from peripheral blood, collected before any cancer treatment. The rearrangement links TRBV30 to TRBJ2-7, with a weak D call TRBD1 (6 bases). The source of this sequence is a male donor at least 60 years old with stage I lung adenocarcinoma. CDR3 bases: TGTGCCTCTACCGGGACCCAGGGGTTCAACGAGCAGTACTTC. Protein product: CASTGTQGFNEQYF.